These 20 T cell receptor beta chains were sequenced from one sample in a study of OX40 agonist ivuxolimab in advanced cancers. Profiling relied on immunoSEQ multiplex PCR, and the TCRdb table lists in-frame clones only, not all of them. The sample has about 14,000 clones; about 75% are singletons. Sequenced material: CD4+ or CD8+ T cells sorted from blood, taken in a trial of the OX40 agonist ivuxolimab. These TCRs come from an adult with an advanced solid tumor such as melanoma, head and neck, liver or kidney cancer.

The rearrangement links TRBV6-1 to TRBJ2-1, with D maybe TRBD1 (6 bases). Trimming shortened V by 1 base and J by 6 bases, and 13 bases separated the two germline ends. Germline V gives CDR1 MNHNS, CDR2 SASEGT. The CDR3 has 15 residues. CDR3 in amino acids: CASSEVLGAGNEQFF. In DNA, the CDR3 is TGTGCCAGCAGTGAAGTACTGGGGGCGGGCAATGAGCAGTTCTTC.

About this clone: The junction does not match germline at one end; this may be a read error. CDR3 sequence reads: CASNLGGNEQFF. Written as DNA, the CDR3 is TGTGCCAGCAACTTAGGGGGGAATGAGCAGTTCTTC. V and J are TRBV7-9 and TRBJ2-1, with D tentatively TRBD1 or TRBD2 (6 bases each). CDR1 is SEHNR, CDR2 FQNEAQ, per germline (reference sequence). This CDR3 comprises 12 residues.

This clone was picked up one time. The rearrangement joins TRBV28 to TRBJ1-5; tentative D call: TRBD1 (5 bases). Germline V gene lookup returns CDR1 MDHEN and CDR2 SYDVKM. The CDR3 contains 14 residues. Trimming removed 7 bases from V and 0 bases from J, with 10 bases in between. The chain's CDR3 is CASKGPYSNQPQHF. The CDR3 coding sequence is TGTGCCAGCAAGGGACCTTATAGCAATCAGCCCCAGCATTTT.

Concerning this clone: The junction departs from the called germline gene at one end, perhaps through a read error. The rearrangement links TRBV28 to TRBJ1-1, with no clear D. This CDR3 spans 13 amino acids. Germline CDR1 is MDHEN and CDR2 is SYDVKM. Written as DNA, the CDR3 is TGTGCCAGCAGTTTACAGCCGAACATTGAAGCTTTCTTT. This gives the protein CASSLQPNIEAFF.

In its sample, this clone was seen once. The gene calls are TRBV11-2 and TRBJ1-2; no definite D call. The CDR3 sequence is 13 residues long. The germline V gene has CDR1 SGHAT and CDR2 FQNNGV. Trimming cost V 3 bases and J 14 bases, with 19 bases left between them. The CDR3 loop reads CASSFPGVRDETF. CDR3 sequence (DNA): TGTGCCAGCAGCTTTCCCGGGGTACGCGATGAGACCTTC.

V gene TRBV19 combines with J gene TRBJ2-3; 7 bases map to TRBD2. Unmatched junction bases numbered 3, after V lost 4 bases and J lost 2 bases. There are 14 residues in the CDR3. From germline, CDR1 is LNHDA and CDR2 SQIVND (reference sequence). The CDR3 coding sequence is TGTGCCAGTAGTAGGGCGGGAGACACAGATACGCAGTATTTT. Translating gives CASSRAGDTDTQYF.

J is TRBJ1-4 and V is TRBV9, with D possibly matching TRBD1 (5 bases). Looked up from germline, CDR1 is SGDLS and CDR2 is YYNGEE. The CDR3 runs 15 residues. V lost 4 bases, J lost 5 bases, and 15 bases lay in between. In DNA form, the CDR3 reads TGTGCCAGCAGCCCTTGGTCGGGGGACAATGAAAAACTGTTTTTT. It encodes CASSPWSGDNEKLFF. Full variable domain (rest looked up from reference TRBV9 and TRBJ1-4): DSGVTQTPKHLITATGQRVTLRCSPRSGDLSVYWYQQSLDQGLQFLIQYYNGEERAKGNILERFSAQQFPDLHSELNLSSLELGDSALYFCASSPWSGDNEKLFFGSGTQLSVL.

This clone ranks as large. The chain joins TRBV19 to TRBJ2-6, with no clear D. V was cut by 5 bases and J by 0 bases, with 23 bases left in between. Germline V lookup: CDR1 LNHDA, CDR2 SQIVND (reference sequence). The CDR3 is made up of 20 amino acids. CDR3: CASSSRTYETMVSGANVLTF. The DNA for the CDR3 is TGTGCCAGTAGTTCGAGGACCTACGAAACGATGGTCTCTGGGGCCAACGTCCTGACTTTC.

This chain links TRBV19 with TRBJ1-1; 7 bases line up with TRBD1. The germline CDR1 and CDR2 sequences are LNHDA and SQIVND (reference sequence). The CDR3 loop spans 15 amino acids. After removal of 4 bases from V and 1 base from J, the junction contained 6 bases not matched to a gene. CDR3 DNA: TGTGCCAGTAGTACCAGGGGGAGTGAGAACACTGAAGCTTTCTTT. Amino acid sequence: CASSTRGSENTEAFF.

CDR3 DNA sequence: TGTGCCAGCAGCTGGGGCGGGGTGGGCGAGACCCAGTACTTC. Translating it yields CASSWGGVGETQYF. V gene TRBV5-8 combines with J gene TRBJ2-5; D is possibly TRBD2 (6 bases). The CDR3 is made up of 14 amino acids. Looked up from germline, CDR1 is SGHTS and CDR2 is YDEGEE. The V end lost 3 bases, the J end lost 5 bases, and 14 bases lay between the germline ends.

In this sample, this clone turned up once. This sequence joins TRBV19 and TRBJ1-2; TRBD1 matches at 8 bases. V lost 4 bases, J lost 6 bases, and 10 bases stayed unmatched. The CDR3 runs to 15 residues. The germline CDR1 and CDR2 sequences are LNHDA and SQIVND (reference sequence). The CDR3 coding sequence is TGTGCCAGTAGTACCCTCGGGACAGGATTTGATGGCTACACCTTC. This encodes CASSTLGTGFDGYTF.

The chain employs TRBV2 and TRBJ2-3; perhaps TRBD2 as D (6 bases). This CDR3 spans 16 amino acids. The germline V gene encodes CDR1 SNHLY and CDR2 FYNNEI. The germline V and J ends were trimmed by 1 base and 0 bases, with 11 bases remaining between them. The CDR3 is CASSEGRDLSTDTQYF. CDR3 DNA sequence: TGTGCCAGCAGTGAAGGGAGGGACCTAAGCACAGATACGCAGTATTTT.

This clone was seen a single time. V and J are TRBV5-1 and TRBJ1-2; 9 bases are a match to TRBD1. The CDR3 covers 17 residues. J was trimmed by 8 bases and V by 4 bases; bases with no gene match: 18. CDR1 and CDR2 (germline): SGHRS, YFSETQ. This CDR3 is CASSNHLFETGGRGYTF. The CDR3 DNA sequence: TGCGCCAGCAGCAACCACTTGTTCGAGACAGGGGGGAGAGGCTACACCTTC.

CDR3 in DNA: TGTGCCAGCAGCTTAGATGGAGATACGCAGTATTTT. It is translated as CASSLDGDTQYF. The rearrangement joins TRBV7-6 to TRBJ2-3; D is undetermined. This CDR3 is built from 12 residues. V shed 1 base and J shed 5 bases, with 4 bases lying between them. Germline CDR1 is SGHVS and CDR2 is FNYEAQ.

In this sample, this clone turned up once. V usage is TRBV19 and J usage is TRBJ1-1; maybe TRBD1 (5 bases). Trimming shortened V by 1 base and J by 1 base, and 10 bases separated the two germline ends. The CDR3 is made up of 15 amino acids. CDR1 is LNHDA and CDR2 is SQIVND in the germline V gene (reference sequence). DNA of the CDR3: TGTGCCAGTAGTATAGGGGGGACGGGGAACACTGAAGCTTTCTTT. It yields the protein CASSIGGTGNTEAFF.

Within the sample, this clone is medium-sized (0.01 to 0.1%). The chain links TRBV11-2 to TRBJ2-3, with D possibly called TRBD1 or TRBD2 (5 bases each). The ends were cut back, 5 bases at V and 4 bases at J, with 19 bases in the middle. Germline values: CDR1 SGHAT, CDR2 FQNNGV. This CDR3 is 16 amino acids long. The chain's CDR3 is CASSPEGAGIADTQYF. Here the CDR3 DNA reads TGTGCCAGCAGCCCAGAGGGCGCAGGGATTGCAGATACGCAGTATTTT. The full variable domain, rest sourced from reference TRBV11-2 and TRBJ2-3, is EAGVAQSPRYKIIEKRQSVAFWCNPISGHATLYWYQQILGQGPKLLIQFQNNGVVDDSQLPKDRFSAERLKGVDSTLKIQPAKLEDSAVYLCASSPEGAGIADTQYFGPGTRLTVL.

CDR3: CASSLSTGNEQFF. The DNA of the CDR3 is TGTGCCAGCAGTTTATCGACGGGGAATGAGCAGTTCTTC. The chain combines TRBV27 with TRBJ2-1; D may be TRBD2 (5 bases). The CDR3 covers 13 residues. The V and J ends lost 0 bases and 7 bases respectively, with 7 bases between them. CDR1 MNHEY and CDR2 SMNVEV come from the germline V gene (reference sequence).

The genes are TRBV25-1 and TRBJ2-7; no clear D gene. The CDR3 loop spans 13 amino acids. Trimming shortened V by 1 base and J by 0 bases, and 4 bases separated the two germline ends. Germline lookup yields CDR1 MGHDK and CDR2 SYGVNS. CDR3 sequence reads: CASSEWSSYEQYF. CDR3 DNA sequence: TGTGCCAGCAGTGAATGGAGCTCCTACGAGCAGTACTTC.

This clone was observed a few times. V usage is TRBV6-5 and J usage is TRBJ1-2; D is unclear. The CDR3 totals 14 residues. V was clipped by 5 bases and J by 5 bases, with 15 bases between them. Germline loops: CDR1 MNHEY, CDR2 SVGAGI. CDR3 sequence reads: CASSPPGDIYGYTF. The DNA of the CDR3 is TGTGCCAGCAGTCCCCCCGGCGACATTTATGGCTACACCTTC.

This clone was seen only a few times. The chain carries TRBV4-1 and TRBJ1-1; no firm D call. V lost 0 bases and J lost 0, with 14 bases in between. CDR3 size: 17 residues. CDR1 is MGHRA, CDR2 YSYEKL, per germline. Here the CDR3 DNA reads TGCGCCAGCAGCCAAGAGGCCCGGGTCACCATGAACACTGAAGCTTTCTTT. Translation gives CASSQEARVTMNTEAFF.